The sequence of this TCR beta chain was determined in a study of blood T cells in healthy people across ages. A sample-barcoded 5' primer and a J-beta primer mix were used in a second PCR of about 7 to 12 cycles. A template-switch adaptor with 12 random nucleotides tagged each cDNA molecule. TCRdb called the 5' RACE reads again in MiXCR, with one record for every CDR3 protein. The sample has around 620,000 distinct CDR3 sequences; about 26% are singletons. A few counts support this clonotype. The antigen is undetermined. The V end was cut by 2 bases, the J end by 6 bases, with 12 bases between. This CDR3 region has 14 residues. CDR1 is KGHDR and CDR2 is SFDVKD in the germline V gene. Study-level findings and limits: Donor CMV status, an unknown factor, possibly confounded changes in expanded clonotypes. Measured against age, TCR beta diversity per million T cells decreased in a roughly linear manner. Long-lived and aged donors differed, with more naive CD4+ cells and higher diversity in the long-lived.

This chain connects TRBV24-1 to TRBJ1-2, with D maybe TRBD1 (6 bases). This TCR was sampled from a woman aged 70-85 years in good health. Sequencing input: blood. The DNA of the CDR3 is TGTGCCACCAGTGATTATGGGGGGCGAAATGGCTACACCTTC. Translating it yields CATSDYGGRNGYTF.